The rows below give T cell receptor beta chains drawn from one sample of a study of T cells in localized non-small cell lung cancer. Sequenced by immunoSEQ multiplex PCR; TCRdb stores in-frame clones only, minus some. The sample lists 65,000 to 90,000 clones; around three quarters were seen once. Sequencing was performed on PBMCs, taken before any cancer treatment. The receptors originated from a man aged 40-75 years with stage II squamous cell lung carcinoma. The CDR3 runs from the conserved cysteine through the conserved F or W. Fields, in order: D gene, V gene, J gene, clone size, CDR3 DNA, CDR3 protein. D genes are given only for firm matches. A row's size may be missing; if present it is once, few, many or a size class.

>TRBD1|TRBV27|TRBJ1-4|.
TGTGCCAGCAGTTTATTAGGGACAGGGACTAATGAAAAACTGTTTTTT
CASSLLGTGTNEKLFF
>.|TRBV5-1|TRBJ2-3|.
TGCGCCAGCAGCTTGACAGGTGGGGTATCTTATACAGATACGCAGTATTTT
CASSLTGGVSYTDTQYF
>.|TRBV14|TRBJ1-2|few
TGTGCCAGCAGCCAAGAACAGACGCGTGGCTACACCTTC
CASSQEQTRGYTF
>.|TRBV18|TRBJ2-5|.
TGTGCCAGCTCAGCAGGAGGGGTTGAGACCCAGTACTTC
CASSAGGVETQYF
>.|TRBV5-5|TRBJ2-6|.
TGTGCCAGCAGCCCACTAATCTCTGGGGCCAACGTCCTGACTTTC
CASSPLISGANVLTF
>TRBD1|TRBV7-8|TRBJ2-1|few
TGTGCCAGCAGCTTCGACAGGGGCACGTACAATGAGCAGTTCTTC
CASSFDRGTYNEQFF
>.|TRBV5-5|TRBJ1-1|.
TGTGCCAGCAGCTTTCAGGGAGAACGGGCTTTCTTT
CASSFQGERAFF
>.|TRBV4-2|TRBJ2-1|.
TGTGCCAGCAGCCAACCTGTGGGTGGGGGAGGGGGCAATGAGCAGTTCTTC
CASSQPVGGGGGNEQFF
>.|TRBV19|TRBJ1-5|.
TGTGCCAGTAGTGACAACAGGGCCCACCAGCCCCAGCATTTT
CASSDNRAHQPQHF
>TRBD2|TRBV7-9|TRBJ2-7|.
TGTGCCAGCAGCTTAGGCGGGGGGCTCTACGAGCAGTACTTC
CASSLGGGLYEQYF
>.|TRBV9|TRBJ2-7|.
TGTGCCAGCAGCGTAGATCCTACCTACGAGCAGTACTTC
CASSVDPTYEQYF
>TRBD2|TRBV10-3|TRBJ2-1|once
TGTGCCATCAGTGAAACTAGCGGAAGGTCTGGGCATCCCTACAATGAGCAGTTCTTC
CAISETSGRSGHPYNEQFF
>TRBD1|TRBV6-5|TRBJ1-1|.
TGTGCCAGCAGTAGAGGGACAGGCCCTACTGAAGCTTTCTTT
CASSRGTGPTEAFF
>.|TRBV5-1|TRBJ2-6|.
TGCGCCAGCAGCTTGGAGGCAGTGGGTAGCTCTGGGGCCAACGTCCTGACTTTC
CASSLEAVGSSGANVLTF
>TRBD1|TRBV6-1|TRBJ2-7|.
TGTGCCAGCAGTGAACCGGGACAGGGCTACGAGCAGTACTTC
CASSEPGQGYEQYF
>.|TRBV11-2|TRBJ1-2|.
TGTGCCAGCAGCTTAGGGGGGCAGCGCTATGGCTACACCTTC
CASSLGGQRYGYTF
>TRBD1|TRBV10-3|TRBJ2-7|.
TGTGCCATCAGTAGAGGAAAAGGACAGGGGGCAGATGAGCAGTACTTC
CAISRGKGQGADEQYF
>.|TRBV7-9|TRBJ1-1|.
TGTGCCAGCAGCTCTCAGGGACACACTGAAGCTTTCTTT
CASSSQGHTEAFF
>.|TRBV5-1|TRBJ2-3|.
TGCGCCAGCAGCAGTACAGGTAGCACAGATACGCAGTATTTT
CASSSTGSTDTQYF
>.|TRBV7-2|TRBJ1-2|few
TGTGCCAGCAGCGCAAAGGCTAACTATGGCTACACCTTC
CASSAKANYGYTF
>.|TRBV27|TRBJ1-4|once
TGTGCCAGCAGTGCTAGACAGGCGCCTAATGAAAAACTGTTTTTT
CASSARQAPNEKLFF
>TRBD2|TRBV9|TRBJ2-5|.
TGTGCCAGCAGCGAGAGGAGCGGGACTGCCCCAGTTGGGCAGTACTTC
CASSERSGTAPVGQYF
>TRBD1|TRBV7-8|TRBJ1-1|.
TGTGCCAGCAGTCTAATGACAGGGGGCACTGAAGCTTTCTTT
CASSLMTGGTEAFF
>TRBD1|TRBV7-2|TRBJ1-5|once
TGTGCCAGCAGCTTAGGTCAGGGGGCAGTCAGCAATCAGCCCCAGCATTTT
CASSLGQGAVSNQPQHF
>.|TRBV7-2|TRBJ1-1|.
TGTGCCAGCAGCTTCGGGGGGAACAGTGAAGCTTTCTTT
CASSFGGNSEAFF
>.|TRBV21-1|TRBJ2-3|.
TGTGCCAGCACCGGTGGGGCGGGACAATGCACAGATACGCAGTATTTT
CASTGGAGQCTDTQYF
>.|TRBV11-2|TRBJ2-7|few
TGTGCCAGCAGCTTAGTCACAGGGAAGGATTACGAGCAGTACTTC
CASSLVTGKDYEQYF
>.|TRBV7-9|TRBJ1-1|.
TGTGCCAGCAGCTCGACAGACAAACAGAACACTGAAGCTTTCTTT
CASSSTDKQNTEAFF
>.|TRBV2|TRBJ2-5|.
TGTGCCAGCAGTGTTTCAGGGGATTACCAAGAGACCCAGTACTTC
CASSVSGDYQETQYF
>.|TRBV21-1|TRBJ2-7|.
TGTGCCAGCAGCAAGTGCGGGCCGGGACAGCTCTCCTACGAGCAGTACTTC
CASSKCGPGQLSYEQYF
>.|TRBV2|TRBJ2-3|.
TGTGCCTCGAAGGGGGATCCAGATACGCAGTATTTT
CASKGDPDTQYF
>TRBD2|TRBV9|TRBJ2-7|.
TGTGCCAGCAGCGCCGGTAGCGGGGGGTTCGGCGAGCAGTACTTC
CASSAGSGGFGEQYF